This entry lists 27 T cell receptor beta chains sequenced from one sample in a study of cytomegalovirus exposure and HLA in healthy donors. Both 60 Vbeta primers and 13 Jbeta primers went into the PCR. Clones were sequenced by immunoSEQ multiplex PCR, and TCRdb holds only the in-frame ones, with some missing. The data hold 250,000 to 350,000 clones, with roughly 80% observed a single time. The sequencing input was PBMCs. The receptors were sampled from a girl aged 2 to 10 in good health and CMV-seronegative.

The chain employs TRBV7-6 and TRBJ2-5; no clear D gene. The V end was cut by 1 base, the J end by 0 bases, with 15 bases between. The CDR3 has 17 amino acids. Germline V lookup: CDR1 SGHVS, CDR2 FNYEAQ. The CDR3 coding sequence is TGTGCCAGCAGCTTAGTTGCAAGAGACTTATACCAAGAGACCCAGTACTTC. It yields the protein CASSLVARDLYQETQYF.

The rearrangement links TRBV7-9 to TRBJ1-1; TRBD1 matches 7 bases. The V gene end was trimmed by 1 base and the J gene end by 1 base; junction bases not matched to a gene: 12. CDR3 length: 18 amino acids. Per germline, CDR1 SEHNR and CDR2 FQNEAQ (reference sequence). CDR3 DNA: TGTGCCAGCAGCTTAGAATCCTTTCGGGACAGAGAGAACACTGAAGCTTTCTTT. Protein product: CASSLESFRDRENTEAFF.

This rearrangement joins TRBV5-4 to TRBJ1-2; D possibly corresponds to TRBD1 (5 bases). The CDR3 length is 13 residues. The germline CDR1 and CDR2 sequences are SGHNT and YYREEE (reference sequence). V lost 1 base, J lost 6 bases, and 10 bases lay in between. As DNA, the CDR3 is TGTGCCAGCAGCTTGTTGGGGCAGGATGGCTACACCTTC. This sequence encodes CASSLLGQDGYTF.

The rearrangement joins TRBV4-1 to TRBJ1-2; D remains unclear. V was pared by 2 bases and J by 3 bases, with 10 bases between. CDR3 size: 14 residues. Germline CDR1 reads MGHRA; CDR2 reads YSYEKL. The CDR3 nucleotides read TGCGCCAGCAGCCAACCCATGCGGGACTATGGCTACACCTTC. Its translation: CASSQPMRDYGYTF.

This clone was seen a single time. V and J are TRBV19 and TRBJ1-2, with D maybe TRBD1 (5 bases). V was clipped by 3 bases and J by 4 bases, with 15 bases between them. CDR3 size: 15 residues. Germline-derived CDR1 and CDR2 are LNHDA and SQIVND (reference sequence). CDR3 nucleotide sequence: TGTGCCAGTAGTATTCTCCGGCCAGGGCCCTATGGCTACACCTTC. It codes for CASSILRPGPYGYTF.

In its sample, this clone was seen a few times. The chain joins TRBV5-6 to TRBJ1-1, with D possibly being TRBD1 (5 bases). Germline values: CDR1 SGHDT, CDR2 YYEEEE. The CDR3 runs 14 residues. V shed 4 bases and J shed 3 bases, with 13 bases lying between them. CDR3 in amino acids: CASSTFGGDTEAFF. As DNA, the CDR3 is TGTGCCAGCAGCACCTTTGGGGGGGACACTGAAGCTTTCTTT.

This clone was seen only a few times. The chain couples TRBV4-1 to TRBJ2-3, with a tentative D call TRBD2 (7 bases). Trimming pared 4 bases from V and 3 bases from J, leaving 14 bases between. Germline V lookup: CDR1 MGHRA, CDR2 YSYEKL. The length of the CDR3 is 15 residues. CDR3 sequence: CASSLRGGRTDTQYF. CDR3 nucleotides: TGCGCCAGCAGCCTAAGGGGGGGCAGAACAGATACGCAGTATTTT.

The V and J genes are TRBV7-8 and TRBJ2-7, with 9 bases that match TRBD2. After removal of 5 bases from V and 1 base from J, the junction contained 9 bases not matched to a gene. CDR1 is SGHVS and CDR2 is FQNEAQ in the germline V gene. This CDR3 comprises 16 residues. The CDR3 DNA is TGTGCCAGCAGCCCGCGAGGTAGCGGGGGATCCTACGAGCAGTACTTC. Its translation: CASSPRGSGGSYEQYF.

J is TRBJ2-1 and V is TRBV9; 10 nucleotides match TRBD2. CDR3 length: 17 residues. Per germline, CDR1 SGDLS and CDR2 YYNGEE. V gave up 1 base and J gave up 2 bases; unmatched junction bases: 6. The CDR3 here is CASSVKRGGQAYNEQFF. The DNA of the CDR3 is TGTGCCAGCAGCGTAAAGCGGGGGGGCCAGGCCTACAATGAGCAGTTCTTC.

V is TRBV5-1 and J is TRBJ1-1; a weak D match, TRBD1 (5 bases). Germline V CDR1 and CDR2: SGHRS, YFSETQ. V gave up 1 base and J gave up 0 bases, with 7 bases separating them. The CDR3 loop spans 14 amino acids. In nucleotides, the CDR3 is TGCGCCAGCAGCTTGATGACAGTGAACACTGAAGCTTTCTTT. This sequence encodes CASSLMTVNTEAFF.

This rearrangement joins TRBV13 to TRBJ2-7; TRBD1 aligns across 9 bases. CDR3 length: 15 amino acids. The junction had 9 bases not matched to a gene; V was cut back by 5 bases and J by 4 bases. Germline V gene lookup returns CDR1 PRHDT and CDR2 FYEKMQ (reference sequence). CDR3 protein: CASSPGPGQGYEQYF. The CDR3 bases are TGTGCCAGCAGCCCGGGTCCGGGACAGGGTTACGAGCAGTACTTC.

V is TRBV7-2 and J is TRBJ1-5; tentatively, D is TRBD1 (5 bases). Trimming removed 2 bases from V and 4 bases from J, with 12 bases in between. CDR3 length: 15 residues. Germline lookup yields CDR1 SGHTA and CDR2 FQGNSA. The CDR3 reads CASSLLGQGNQPQHF. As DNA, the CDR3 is TGTGCCAGCAGCTTATTGGGGCAGGGTAATCAGCCCCAGCATTTT.

The CDR3 region is CASSFSNYGYTF. CDR3 in DNA: TGTGCCAGCAGCTTTAGTAACTATGGCTACACCTTC. V usage is TRBV9 and J usage is TRBJ1-2; D is ambiguous. The CDR3 spans 12 residues. Looked up from germline, CDR1 is SGDLS and CDR2 is YYNGEE. Trimming left V 4 bases short and J 1 base short, with 5 bases between.

CDR3 in amino acids: CASSLAGRDGYTF. DNA for the CDR3: TGTGCCAGCAGCCTAGCGGGTCGCGATGGCTACACCTTC. This rearrangement joins TRBV7-3 to TRBJ1-2; no reliable D call. Germline lookup yields CDR1 SGHTA and CDR2 FQGTGA. The CDR3 sequence is 13 residues long. V was clipped by 5 bases and J by 6 bases, with 13 bases between them.

The chain's CDR3 is CASSSTSGEREGPGREQFF. DNA for the CDR3: TGTGCCAGCAGCTCCACCAGTGGGGAGCGGGAGGGCCCTGGGCGTGAGCAGTTCTTC. The chain couples TRBV7-9 to TRBJ2-1; 10 bases match TRBD2. The V and J ends lost 4 bases and 9 bases, in that order; junction bases with no gene match: 21. CDR1 is SEHNR and CDR2 is FQNEAQ in the germline V gene (reference sequence). This CDR3 spans 19 amino acids.

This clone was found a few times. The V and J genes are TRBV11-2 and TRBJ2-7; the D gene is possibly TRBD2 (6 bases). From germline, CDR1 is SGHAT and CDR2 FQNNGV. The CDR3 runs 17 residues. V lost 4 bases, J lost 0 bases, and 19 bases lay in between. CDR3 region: CASSSPPGLLSSYEQYF. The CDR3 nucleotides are TGTGCCAGCAGCTCCCCACCGGGACTCTTAAGCTCCTACGAGCAGTACTTC.

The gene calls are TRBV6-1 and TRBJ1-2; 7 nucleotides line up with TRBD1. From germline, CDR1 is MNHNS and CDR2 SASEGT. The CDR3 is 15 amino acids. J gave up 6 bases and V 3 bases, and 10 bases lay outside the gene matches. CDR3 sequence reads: CASSDRTTGFDGYTF. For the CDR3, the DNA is TGTGCCAGCAGTGACCGCACGACAGGGTTCGATGGCTACACCTTC.

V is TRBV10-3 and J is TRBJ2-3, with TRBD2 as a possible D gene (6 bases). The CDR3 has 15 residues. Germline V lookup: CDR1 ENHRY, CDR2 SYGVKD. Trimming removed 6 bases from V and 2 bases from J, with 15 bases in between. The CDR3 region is CAIRDGSAITDTQYF. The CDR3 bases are TGTGCCATCAGGGACGGGAGCGCGATCACAGATACGCAGTATTTT.

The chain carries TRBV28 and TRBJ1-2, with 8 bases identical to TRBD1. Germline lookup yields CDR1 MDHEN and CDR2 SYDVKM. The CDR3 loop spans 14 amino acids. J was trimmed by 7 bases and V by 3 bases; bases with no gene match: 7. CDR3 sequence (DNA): TGTGCCAGCAGTTTGTTACAGGGGACAGGTGGCTACACCTTC. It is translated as CASSLLQGTGGYTF.

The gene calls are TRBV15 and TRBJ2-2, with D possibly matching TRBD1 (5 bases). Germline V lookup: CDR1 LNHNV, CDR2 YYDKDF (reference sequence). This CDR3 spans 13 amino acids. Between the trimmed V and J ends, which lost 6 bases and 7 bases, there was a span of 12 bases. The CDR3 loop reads CATSSRVDGELFF. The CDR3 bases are TGTGCCACCAGTAGCAGGGTGGACGGGGAGCTGTTTTTT.

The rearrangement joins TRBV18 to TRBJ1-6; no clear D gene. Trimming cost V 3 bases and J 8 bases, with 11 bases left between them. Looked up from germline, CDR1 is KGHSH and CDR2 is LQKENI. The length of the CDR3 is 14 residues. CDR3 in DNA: TGTGCCAGCTCACCGGGGAGTATGGATTCACCCCTCCACTTT. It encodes CASSPGSMDSPLHF.

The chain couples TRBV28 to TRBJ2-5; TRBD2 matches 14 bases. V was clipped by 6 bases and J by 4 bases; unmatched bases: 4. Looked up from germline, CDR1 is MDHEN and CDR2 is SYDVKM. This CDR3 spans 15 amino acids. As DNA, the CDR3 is TGTGCCAGCAGCGGGGGGACTAGCGGGGGAGAGACCCAGTACTTC. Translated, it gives CASSGGTSGGETQYF.

DNA of the CDR3: TGTGCCAGCAGTGAACAATCGGACAGGTACAATGAGCAGTTCTTC. It encodes CASSEQSDRYNEQFF. The chain uses TRBV25-1 and TRBJ2-1, with 7 bases that match TRBD1. The J segment lost 4 bases and the V segment lost 2 bases, leaving 5 bases of the junction unmatched. CDR3 length equals 15 residues. Looked up from germline, CDR1 is MGHDK and CDR2 is SYGVNS. The whole variable domain, remainder taken from reference TRBV25-1 and TRBJ2-1, is EADIYQTPRYLVIGTGKKITLECSQTMGHDKMYWYQQDPGMELHLIHYSYGVNSTEKGDLSSESTVSRIRTEHFPLTLESARPSHTSQYLCASSEQSDRYNEQFFGPGTRLTVL.

For the CDR3, the DNA is TGTGCCAGCAGTTCGGGGCTAGCGGGAGGGGTCGGGTATTTT. It is translated as CASSSGLAGGVGYF. The V call is TRBV27, the J call TRBJ2-3, with TRBD2 matching over 12 bases. The ends lost 4 bases at V and 14 bases at J; junction bases unmatched: 10. The germline V gene has CDR1 MNHEY and CDR2 SMNVEV (reference sequence). The CDR3 is 14 residues long.

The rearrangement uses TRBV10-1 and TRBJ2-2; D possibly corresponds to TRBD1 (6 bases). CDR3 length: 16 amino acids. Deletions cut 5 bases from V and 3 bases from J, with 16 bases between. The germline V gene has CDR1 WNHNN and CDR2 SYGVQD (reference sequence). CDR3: CASSKQGILDTGELFF. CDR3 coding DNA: TGCGCCAGCAGTAAGCAGGGGATATTGGACACCGGGGAGCTGTTTTTT.

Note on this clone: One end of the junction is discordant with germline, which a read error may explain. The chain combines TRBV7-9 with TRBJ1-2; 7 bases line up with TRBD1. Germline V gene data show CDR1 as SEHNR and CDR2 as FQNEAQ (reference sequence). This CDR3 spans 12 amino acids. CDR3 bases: TGTTCCAGCAGCTTAGGGGACAGCCGCGACACCTTC. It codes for CSSSLGDSRDTF.

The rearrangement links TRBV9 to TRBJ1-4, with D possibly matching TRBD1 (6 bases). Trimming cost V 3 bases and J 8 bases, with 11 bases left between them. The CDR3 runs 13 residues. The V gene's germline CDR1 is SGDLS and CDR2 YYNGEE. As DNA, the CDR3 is TGTGCCAGCAGCGGTGCAGGGGTAGAAAAACTGTTTTTT. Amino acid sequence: CASSGAGVEKLFF.